This T cell receptor beta chain was identified in a study of PD-1 blockade in classical Hodgkin lymphoma. Every single patient, without exception, relapsed after autologous stem cell transplantation, and brentuximab vedotin exposure varied. Best responses fell into complete response, partial response or progressive disease. With 6 bases removed from V and 1 base from J, the gap between germline ends came to 12 bases. In germline, CDR1 is LNHDA, CDR2 SQIVND (reference sequence). The CDR3 covers 14 residues. Clones were read by immunoSEQ multiplex PCR, and TCRdb kept only the in-frame ones, dropping some. Altogether 80,000 to 100,000 clones are present, about four fifths being singletons, with the ten largest covering 16%.

Specimen: peripheral blood mononuclear cells (PBMCs), collected before the second cycle of nivolumab. This TCR came from a human donor with classical Hodgkin lymphoma. The V gene is TRBV19, the J gene TRBJ1-1; D unclear. The CDR3 here is CASRGELANTEAFF. The DNA for the CDR3 is TGTGCCAGTAGGGGTGAGTTGGCGAACACTGAAGCTTTCTTT.